Following are 15 T cell receptor beta chains from one sample sequenced in a study of control samples from healthy donors and cancer patients. Measured with immunoSEQ multiplex PCR; TCRdb has only the in-frame clones, and not every one. Found here are 130,000 or so clones, approximately 92% of them singletons; the top ten hold less than 2.5%. The sequenced sample was blood. These TCRs come from a woman between 45 and 65 years old in good health.

The rearrangement links TRBV28 to TRBJ1-2, with a weak D call TRBD1 (5 bases). The CDR3 has 12 amino acids. Trimming took off 5 bases at V and 8 bases at J, with 12 bases between the two ends. Germline values: CDR1 MDHEN, CDR2 SYDVKM. The CDR3 bases are TGTGCCAGCAGTGCGAGGGGATGGGGCTACACCTTC. It yields the protein CASSARGWGYTF.

The CDR3 DNA follows: TGTGCCAGCAGCGTAGTGGACAGGGGGCCTGGCTACACCTTC. Translated: CASSVVDRGPGYTF. V gene TRBV9 combines with J gene TRBJ1-2, with 11 bases identical to TRBD1. This CDR3 is built from 14 residues. Germline lookup yields CDR1 SGDLS and CDR2 YYNGEE. Unmatched junction bases numbered 2, after V lost 0 bases and J lost 7 bases.

V and J are TRBV7-6 and TRBJ1-1, with TRBD1 matching 7 bases. The CDR3 sequence is 14 residues long. V shed 5 bases and J 5 bases; nucleotides not matched to a gene: 8. Germline V gene lookup returns CDR1 SGHVS and CDR2 FNYEAQ. DNA of the CDR3: TGTGCCAGCAGCCCACAGAGCAGGGGGACTGAAGCTTTCTTT. Protein: CASSPQSRGTEAFF.

This chain joins TRBV19 and TRBJ1-2; D is uncertain. CDR1 is LNHDA, CDR2 SQIVND, per germline (reference sequence). The V gene lost 4 bases and the J gene lost 5 bases, with 14 bases spanning the gap. This CDR3 comprises 14 residues. The CDR3 DNA reads as TGTGCCAGTAGTACGGCCAGGACCGAGTATGGCTACACCTTC. Protein product: CASSTARTEYGYTF.

This chain connects TRBV14 to TRBJ1-2; D remains unclear. V was shortened by 1 base and J by 8 bases, with 11 bases between the two germline ends. Germline lookup yields CDR1 SGHDN and CDR2 FVKESK. The CDR3 is made up of 13 amino acids. The CDR3 spells CASSQGLRRGYTF. The CDR3 DNA reads as TGTGCCAGCAGCCAAGGACTCCGGAGGGGCTACACCTTC.

The table lists this clone with a count of one. The CDR3 sequence is CASSPGLGVGNTIYF. The CDR3 DNA sequence: TGCGCCAGCAGCCCAGGTTTAGGGGTTGGAAACACCATATATTTT. The chain employs TRBV5-1 and TRBJ1-3, with a tentative D call TRBD1 (5 bases). CDR1 and CDR2 from the germline V gene are SGHRS and YFSETQ. The CDR3 runs 15 residues. V dropped 4 bases and J dropped 3 bases, with 14 bases sitting between them.

The table lists this clone with a count of one. The gene calls are TRBV30 and TRBJ1-1, with 9 bases fitting TRBD1. This CDR3 region has 15 residues. Germline CDR1 GTSNPN, CDR2 SVGIG (reference sequence). After removal of 0 bases from V and 1 base from J, the junction contained 3 bases not matched to a gene. The CDR3: CAWSVGTGPNTEAFF. CDR3 nucleotide sequence: TGTGCCTGGAGTGTGGGGACAGGGCCGAACACTGAAGCTTTCTTT.

By sample share, this clone is medium-sized. The rearrangement joins TRBV27 to TRBJ1-1; 7 nucleotides match TRBD1. Per germline, CDR1 MNHEY and CDR2 SMNVEV (reference sequence). This CDR3 has 14 amino acids. V shed 2 bases, J shed 8 bases, and the junction held 8 bases outside the gene matches. The CDR3 sequence: CASSLAPGTVEAFF. CDR3 nucleotide sequence: TGTGCCAGCAGTTTAGCCCCCGGGACAGTGGAAGCTTTCTTT.

V usage is TRBV4-1 and J usage is TRBJ1-1; D gene uncertain. The CDR3 length is 14 residues. From germline, CDR1 is MGHRA and CDR2 YSYEKL. Trimming took 0 bases from V and 0 from J, leaving 5 bases between them. CDR3 residues: CASSQERMNTEAFF. CDR3 nucleotide sequence: TGCGCCAGCAGCCAAGAGAGGATGAACACTGAAGCTTTCTTT.

J is TRBJ1-5 and V is TRBV7-9, with unresolved D. CDR1 is SEHNR and CDR2 is FQNEAQ in the germline V gene (reference sequence). The ends were cut back, 1 base at V and 4 bases at J, with 5 bases in the middle. The CDR3 spans 13 residues. DNA for the CDR3: TGTGCCAGCAGCTTAGGTTTGAATCAGCCCCAGCATTTT. Protein sequence: CASSLGLNQPQHF.

The CDR3 bases are TGTGCCAGCAGCCCCGGGACTAGCGGGAGGGCCTTGGAGACCCAGTACTTC. Protein: CASSPGTSGRALETQYF. The chain links TRBV7-9 to TRBJ2-5, with 16 bases aligning to TRBD2. Germline V CDR1 and CDR2: SEHNR, FQNEAQ (reference sequence). The CDR3 is 17 residues long. V trimming: 5 bases; J trimming: 5 bases; junction bases outside the gene matches: 8.

The CDR3 loop reads CASTNRAGISNQPQHF. DNA for the CDR3: TGTGCCAGTACCAACCGGGCAGGGATTAGCAATCAGCCCCAGCATTTT. The chain employs TRBV19 and TRBJ1-5; D possibly corresponds to TRBD1 (5 bases). V lost 7 bases to trimming and J lost 0 bases, with 16 bases between them. CDR3 size: 16 residues. The V gene's germline CDR1 is LNHDA and CDR2 SQIVND (reference sequence).

The chain uses TRBV20-1 and TRBJ1-2; a possible D gene is TRBD1 (6 bases). The CDR3 is 13 amino acids. CDR1 is DFQATT, CDR2 SNEGSKA, per germline (reference sequence). The V and J ends lost 3 bases and 4 bases respectively, with 12 bases between them. CDR3 loop: CSASEGGGYGYTF. In DNA form, the CDR3 reads TGCAGTGCTAGTGAAGGGGGAGGCTATGGCTACACCTTC.

This chain joins TRBV30 and TRBJ1-5; 8 bases agree with TRBD1. CDR1 is GTSNPN and CDR2 is SVGIG in the germline V gene (reference sequence). The CDR3 loop spans 13 amino acids. Germline trimming cut 0 bases from V and 11 bases from J; bases unmatched to any gene: 6. In DNA form, the CDR3 reads TGTGCCTGGAGTGTACAGGGGGGGATTGCCCAGCATTTT. Its translation: CAWSVQGGIAQHF.

V and J are TRBV28 and TRBJ2-7; a possible D gene is TRBD2 (5 bases). V was clipped by 5 bases and J by 2 bases, with 10 bases between them. The CDR3 spans 13 residues. The V gene's germline CDR1 is MDHEN and CDR2 SYDVKM. The CDR3 sequence: CASSIGVAYEQYF. Here the CDR3 DNA reads TGTGCCAGCAGTATCGGGGTAGCCTACGAGCAGTACTTC.